Included here is one T cell receptor beta chain sequence, with context. Its cognate antigen is unknown. This record comes from a study of CXCR3-negative and CXCR3-positive naive CD8 T cells. General observations from the study: Memory, not naive, CXCR3-negative and CXCR3-positive cells differed in TRBV-TRBJ usage.

The sorter processed each CD8+ T cell subset in triplicate at roughly 300,000 cells apiece. 5' RACE with UMI labels generated the TRB cDNA libraries. Reprocessing the 5' RACE reads, TCRdb reports a single entry for every CDR3 protein and omits DNA. The sample's table shows about 82,000 distinct CDR3 sequences. The germline V gene has CDR1 SEHNR and CDR2 FQNEAQ (reference sequence). The CDR3 spans 14 residues. The chain has TRBV7-9 and TRBJ2-7; the TCRdb D gene call, TRBD1, has no DNA to confirm it. Sample: naive CXCR3- CD8+ T cells from blood. Subset indicated: CD45RO-CCR7+CD27+CD95- naive CD8+ T cells lacking CXCR3 (TNR3-). The receptor was isolated from a human donor in good health. Some clones in this sample may be carry-over from other donors' samples. The CDR3 loop is CASSNPDVSYEQYF.